Presented here are 16 T cell receptor beta chains from one specimen sequenced in a study of blood T cells in healthy people across ages. A second PCR of 7 to 11 cycles used a sample-barcoded 5' primer and a J-beta primer mix. TCRdb fed the 5' RACE reads into MiXCR, producing one record per CDR3 protein. The sample lists hundreds of thousands of distinct CDR3 sequences; around 50% were seen once. The source material was blood. The receptors come from a man older than 75 in good health.

At least ten counts were recorded for this clonotype. J is TRBJ2-7 and V is TRBV12-3 or TRBV12-4, with TRBD2 identical over 12 bases. Trimming at V came to 6 bases and at J to 0 bases, leaving 9 bases not matched to a gene. The CDR3 is 17 amino acids. CDR3 sequence reads: CASSTGTSGPSSYEQYF. CDR3 in DNA: TGTGCCAGCAGCACCGGGACTAGCGGGCCAAGCTCCTACGAGCAGTACTTC.

This clonotype was counted ten times or more. The rearrangement joins TRBV9 to TRBJ2-7; D uncertain. The CDR3 sequence is 13 residues long. V was pared by 0 bases and J by 5 bases, with 9 bases between. Germline V gene data show CDR1 as SGDLS and CDR2 as YYNGEE. CDR3 in DNA: TGTGCCAGCAGCGTAGCTCCAGCCCACGAGCAGTACTTC. Residues: CASSVAPAHEQYF.

This clonotype has just a few counts. This chain links TRBV7-2 with TRBJ1-5; no clear D gene. There are 14 residues in the CDR3. From germline, CDR1 is SGHTA and CDR2 FQGNSA. V lost 3 bases and J 4 bases, leaving 10 bases between the germline ends. CDR3 DNA sequence: TGTGCCAGCAGCTTTAGCGAGGGAAATCAGCCCCAGCATTTT. Its translation: CASSFSEGNQPQHF.

This clonotype was observed a handful of times. The chain joins TRBV20-1 to TRBJ2-1; 10 bases are a match to TRBD2. The length of the CDR3 is 18 residues. The ends lost 4 bases at V and 0 bases at J; junction bases unmatched: 12. The V gene's germline CDR1 is DFQATT and CDR2 SNEGSKA (reference sequence). The CDR3 region is CSATTRLAGTSSYNEQFF. CDR3 coding DNA: TGCAGTGCTACCACCCGACTAGCGGGTACGAGCTCCTACAATGAGCAGTTCTTC.

The chain recombines TRBV4-3 with TRBJ1-6, with D tentatively TRBD1 (6 bases). Germline assignment: CDR1 LGHNA and CDR2 YSLEER. Trimming stripped 4 bases from V and 10 bases from J, with 14 bases between. The CDR3 is made up of 14 amino acids. The CDR3 sequence: CASSPVQGSSPLHF. In DNA, the CDR3 is TGCGCCAGCAGCCCAGTACAGGGAAGCTCACCCCTCCACTTT.

In the case of this clonotype: This may come from a read error, since a much larger clone is one base off. The chain links TRBV12-3 or TRBV12-4 to TRBJ2-3, with D maybe TRBD1 (5 bases). The CDR3 covers 13 residues. The V gene lost 6 bases and the J gene lost 2 bases, with 9 bases spanning the gap. CDR3 DNA sequence: TGTGCCAGCAGGGGGCCCGCCACAGATACGCAGTATTTT. Translation: CASRGPATDTQYF.

V and J are TRBV20-1 and TRBJ2-1; 7 positions match TRBD2. The CDR3 runs 11 residues. Trimming took 6 bases from V and 9 from J; bases not matched to a gene: 5. CDR1 is DFQATT, CDR2 SNEGSKA, per germline (reference sequence). The CDR3 region is CSAGLTSEQFF. Written as DNA, the CDR3 is TGCAGTGCGGGACTAACCTCTGAGCAGTTCTTC.

The chain couples TRBV29-1 to TRBJ2-7, with 10 bases matching TRBD2. The V gene's germline CDR1 is SQVTM and CDR2 ANQGSEA. V lost 7 bases and J lost 4; bases outside the gene matches: 13. The CDR3 is made up of 15 amino acids. The CDR3 nucleotides read TGCAGCGCCACTAGCGGGGCCGGGCCACTTTACGAGCAGTACTTC. Translating gives CSATSGAGPLYEQYF.

This chain uses TRBV28 with TRBJ1-5; D might be TRBD1 (5 bases). The CDR3 is made up of 15 amino acids. V was clipped by 2 bases and J by 3 bases, with 11 bases between them. Germline V gene data show CDR1 as MDHEN and CDR2 as SYDVKM. The CDR3, as DNA: TGTGCCAGCAGTTTAATCGCCAGGGACAATCAGCCCCAGCATTTT. Encoded protein: CASSLIARDNQPQHF. Full variable domain (remainder filled in from reference TRBV28 and TRBJ1-5): DVKVTQSSRYLVKRTGEKVFLECVQDMDHENMFWYRQDPGLGLRLIYFSYDVKMKEKGDIPEGYSVSREKKERFSLILESASTNQTSMYLCASSLIARDNQPQHFGDGTRLSIL.

This clonotype was counted at least ten times. J is TRBJ2-7 and V is TRBV7-2, with 8 bases matching TRBD2. The CDR3 length is 16 residues. Trimming removed 1 base from V and 4 bases from J; junction bases left unmatched: 9. Germline-derived CDR1 and CDR2 are SGHTA and FQGNSA. The DNA for the CDR3 is TGTGCCAGCAGCTTAGAGGCCGGGAGGGCCTTATACGAGCAGTACTTC. It specifies CASSLEAGRALYEQYF.

The gene calls are TRBV4-3 and TRBJ2-1, with TRBD2 matching 8 bases. Trimming at V came to 0 bases and at J to 6 bases, leaving 4 bases not matched to a gene. This CDR3 is 15 amino acids long. Germline CDR1 LGHNA, CDR2 YSLEER. The CDR3 spells CASSQEKRGFNEQFF. The CDR3 coding sequence is TGCGCCAGCAGCCAAGAAAAGCGGGGGTTCAATGAGCAGTTCTTC.

The rearrangement joins TRBV12-3 or TRBV12-4 to TRBJ2-4; D unclear. The CDR3 has 15 amino acids. With 3 bases removed from V and 0 bases from J, the gap between germline ends came to 9 bases. CDR3 nucleotide sequence: TGTGCCAGCAGTTTGGTCACGATAGCCAAAAACATTCAGTACTTC. Translating gives CASSLVTIAKNIQYF.

This clonotype was recorded once. The chain is built from TRBV4-1 and TRBJ1-2; D is uncertain. V was cut by 4 bases and J by 5 bases, with 11 bases left in between. The CDR3 has 13 residues. Germline V gene sequence: CDR1 MGHRA, CDR2 YSYEKL. In nucleotides, the CDR3 is TGCGCCAGCAGCCCGGGGATTTCTTATGGCTACACCTTC. Protein sequence: CASSPGISYGYTF.

This clonotype was counted between two and nine times. This chain connects TRBV6-1 to TRBJ2-7, with 8 bases matching TRBD1. Losses at the gene ends were 6 bases for V and 2 bases for J; bases not matched to a gene: 15. In germline, CDR1 is MNHNS, CDR2 SASEGT. This CDR3 contains 17 residues. CDR3 region: CASSARTGSLLPYEQYF. The CDR3, as DNA: TGTGCCAGCAGCGCACGGACAGGGAGCTTATTGCCCTACGAGCAGTACTTC.

This clonotype was found once. The gene calls are TRBV29-1 and TRBJ2-5, with a weak D call TRBD1 (6 bases). Trimming pared 2 bases from V and 11 bases from J, leaving 21 bases between. Germline loops: CDR1 SQVTM, CDR2 ANQGSEA. The CDR3 length is 14 residues. This chain's CDR3 is CSVEWLQGATEQYF. CDR3 in DNA: TGCAGCGTTGAATGGCTACAGGGCGCTACTGAGCAGTACTTC.

This clonotype has just a few counts. The chain links TRBV28 to TRBJ2-7; 10 bases are a match to TRBD2. The germline V gene has CDR1 MDHEN and CDR2 SYDVKM. The V gene end was trimmed by 6 bases and the J gene end by 6 bases; junction bases not matched to a gene: 11. This CDR3 is 15 amino acids long. This CDR3 is CASRTLAGDRREQYF. In nucleotides, the CDR3 is TGTGCCAGCAGGACCCTAGCGGGAGACAGGCGCGAGCAGTACTTC.